The count of the clone carrying this T cell receptor (beta chain) is one. Roughly 0.5 to 1 ug RNA was reverse transcribed with random hexamers. Coverage of TCR beta CDR3 amplification by immunoSEQ multiplex PCR extended to 54 Vbeta and 13 Jbeta. MiXCR, run by TCRdb on the immunoSEQ multiplex PCR reads, gives a single entry per CDR3 protein. The sample yields 200,000 to 250,000 distinct CDR3 sequences, roughly 93% seen once. This specimen comes from a study of CD8 T cells in Susac syndrome. Across the whole study: When blood was collected, patients with Susac syndrome were therapy-naive, were taking corticosteroids, or were receiving intravenous immunoglobulin alone.

Germline values: CDR1 MNHNS, CDR2 SASEGT. The CDR3 contains 14 residues. Trimming removed 6 bases from V and 3 bases from J, with 15 bases in between. TEMRA cells were FACS-enriched, unlike CD8+ and CD4+ T cells, which were negatively isolated. This TCR came from a human donor with Susac syndrome. Sequencing was performed on CD4+ T cells from PBMCs. This chain joins TRBV6-1 and TRBJ2-7; tentative D call: TRBD2 (6 bases). The CDR3 sequence: CASRTAGLSYEQYF. Written as DNA, the CDR3 is TGTGCCAGCAGGACGGCGGGACTCAGCTACGAGCAGTACTTC.